This is a list of T cell receptor beta chains from one sample in a study of blood T cell repertoires in COVID-19. TCRdb keeps only in-frame clones here, not all; method: immunoSEQ multiplex PCR. The sample carries about 180,000 clones, roughly 82% recorded once. Sequenced: PBMCs or T cells enriched from blood (not recorded which). Receptors originate from a woman aged 25 to 39 who had recovered from COVID-19. The CDR3 runs from the conserved cysteine through the conserved F or W. The D gene is left open where the match is weak. Clone size is given for some rows only: seen once, a few or many times, or a class if the clone is expanded.

size	D	V	J	CDR3	DNA
NA	NA	TRBV29-1	TRBJ2-7	CSVLGNYEQYF	TGCAGCGTTTTGGGCAACTACGAGCAGTACTTC
NA	NA	TRBV4-1	TRBJ1-1	CASSHINTEAFF	TGCGCCAGCAGCCATATAAACACTGAAGCTTTCTTT
NA	TRBD2	TRBV29-1	TRBJ2-2	CNQPRGGGNTGELFF	TGCAACCAACCTCGGGGCGGGGGGAACACCGGGGAGCTGTTTTTT
NA	TRBD2	TRBV28	TRBJ2-1	CASSSRRTSSYNEQFF	TGTGCCAGCAGTTCCAGGCGGACTAGCAGCTACAATGAGCAGTTCTTC
NA	TRBD1	TRBV7-6	TRBJ1-4	CASSLGGGTGSEKLFF	TGTGCCAGCAGCTTAGGGGGGGGGACAGGGAGCGAAAAACTGTTTTTT
NA	NA	TRBV3-1/TRBV3-2	TRBJ2-3	CASSSESRRAWADTQYF	TGTGCCAGCAGCTCAGAGTCAAGGCGGGCCTGGGCAGATACGCAGTATTTT
NA	TRBD2	TRBV18	TRBJ2-7	CASSPSAGVSSYEQYF	TGTGCCAGCTCACCATCGGCGGGAGTGAGCTCCTACGAGCAGTACTTC
NA	TRBD2	TRBV27	TRBJ2-5	CASSSIAGVGETQYF	TGTGCCAGCAGTTCGATAGCGGGAGTAGGAGAGACCCAGTACTTC
NA	TRBD2	TRBV5-1	TRBJ2-1	CASRYDLAGGRNEQFF	TGCGCCAGCAGATATGACCTAGCGGGAGGACGCAATGAGCAGTTCTTC
NA	TRBD2	TRBV7-9	TRBJ2-3	CASSSPVYGRETDTQYF	TGTGCCAGCAGCTCTCCCGTATACGGGAGGGAGACAGATACGCAGTATTTT
NA	NA	TRBV19	TRBJ2-1	CASGWPGERETYEQFF	TGTGCCAGTGGGTGGCCGGGAGAGAGAGAAACGTATGAGCAGTTCTTC
many	TRBD1	TRBV13	TRBJ2-1	CASKLGQGYNEQFF	TGTGCCAGCAAATTGGGACAGGGCTACAATGAGCAGTTCTTC
NA	NA	TRBV5-1	TRBJ2-2	CASSLGGPMNTGELFF	TGCGCCAGCAGCCTCGGCGGGCCTATGAACACCGGGGAGCTGTTTTTT
NA	TRBD1	TRBV18	TRBJ1-2	CASSTGQANYGYTF	TGTGCCAGCTCAACTGGACAGGCGAACTATGGCTACACCTTC
few	NA	TRBV24-1	TRBJ2-2	CATNPGANTGELFF	TGTGCCACCAACCCAGGGGCTAACACCGGGGAGCTGTTTTTT
NA	TRBD1	TRBV28	TRBJ2-6	CASSLFSTGDPSGANVLTF	TGTGCCAGCAGTTTATTTTCGACAGGGGACCCCTCTGGGGCCAACGTCCTGACTTTC
NA	TRBD2	TRBV4-2	TRBJ2-7	CASSQLPPGREVSYEQYF	TGTGCCAGCAGCCAACTACCCCCGGGGCGGGAGGTATCCTACGAGCAGTACTTC
NA	TRBD1	TRBV7-9	TRBJ2-7	CASGQGFFSYEQYF	TGTGCCAGCGGACAGGGTTTTTTCTCCTACGAGCAGTACTTC
NA	TRBD2	TRBV19	TRBJ2-1	CASSPPLSSGRVREQFF	TGTGCCAGTAGCCCCCCGTTATCTAGCGGGAGAGTACGTGAGCAGTTCTTC
NA	NA	TRBV11-3	TRBJ2-7	CASSSGAGSYEQYF	TGTGCCAGCAGTTCAGGGGCAGGGTCCTACGAGCAGTACTTC
NA	NA	TRBV5-1	TRBJ2-2	CASSLGGANTGELFF	TGCGCCAGCAGCTTGGGCGGGGCGAACACCGGGGAGCTGTTTTTT
NA	TRBD2	TRBV28	TRBJ2-1	CASSPRTSGRGGEQFF	TGTGCCAGCAGCCCAAGGACTAGCGGGAGGGGCGGTGAGCAGTTCTTC
NA	TRBD2	TRBV28	TRBJ2-4	CASSTSGSHKNIQYF	TGTGCCAGCAGTACTAGCGGGAGCCACAAAAACATTCAGTACTTC
few	NA	TRBV3-1/TRBV3-2	TRBJ2-4	CASSQGAGLKNIQYF	TGTGCCAGCAGCCAAGGGGCGGGTCTTAAAAACATTCAGTACTTC
NA	NA	TRBV6-1	TRBJ2-7	CASSEGLYEQYF	TGTGCCAGCAGTGAAGGACTGTACGAGCAGTACTTC
NA	TRBD1	TRBV2	TRBJ1-1	CASRGQGVRITEAFF	TGTGCCAGCAGGGGACAGGGGGTTAGAATCACTGAAGCTTTCTTT
few	TRBD1	TRBV3-1/TRBV3-2	TRBJ1-4	CASSFSGTGVEKLFF	TGTGCCAGCAGCTTCTCCGGGACAGGGGTTGAAAAACTGTTTTTT
NA	NA	TRBV7-9	TRBJ2-1	CASSFLRTRNEQFF	TGTGCCAGCAGCTTCTTACGAACGAGAAATGAGCAGTTCTTC
NA	NA	TRBV5-4	TRBJ2-7	CASSLASGDEQYF	TGTGCCAGCAGCTTGGCCTCGGGGGACGAGCAGTACTTC
NA	TRBD1	TRBV14	TRBJ2-5	CASSQNRGRYETQYF	TGTGCCAGCAGCCAAAACAGGGGGCGCTACGAGACCCAGTACTTC
NA	TRBD2	TRBV5-1	TRBJ2-7	CASSLNPTSGTSYEQYF	TGCGCCAGCAGCCTAAACCCGACTAGCGGGACCTCCTACGAGCAGTACTTC
few	TRBD1	TRBV3-1/TRBV3-2	TRBJ1-6	CASSPGQGGNSPLHF	TGTGCCAGCAGCCCGGGACAGGGGGGAAATTCACCCCTCCACTTT
NA	TRBD2	TRBV5-1	TRBJ2-2	CASSPLGDSGRAGELFF	TGCGCCAGCAGCCCTCTCGGGGATAGCGGGAGGGCCGGGGAGCTGTTTTTT
once	NA	TRBV28	TRBJ1-5	CASTGANSNQPQHF	TGTGCCAGCACAGGGGCGAATAGCAATCAGCCCCAGCATTTT
NA	NA	TRBV2	TRBJ1-3	CASKSGNTIYF	TGTGCCAGCAAATCAGGAAACACCATATATTTT
NA	NA	TRBV28	TRBJ1-2	CASSLQGTNYGYTF	TGTGCCAGCAGTTTACAGGGGACTAACTATGGCTACACCTTC
NA	TRBD2	TRBV11-2	TRBJ2-1	CASSLPWAGGEDNEQFF	TGTGCCAGCAGCTTACCTTGGGCGGGAGGAGAGGACAATGAGCAGTTCTTC
few	NA	TRBV7-9	TRBJ1-2	CASTRSGVLPGGYTF	TGTGCCAGCACCCGATCCGGAGTCCTGCCGGGGGGCTACACCTTC
NA	TRBD2	TRBV20-1	TRBJ2-7	CSASVPTSGYEQYF	TGCAGTGCTAGTGTCCCGACTAGCGGCTACGAGCAGTACTTC
NA	NA	TRBV10-1	TRBJ1-2	CASSESGRENYGYTF	TGCGCCAGCAGTGAGTCGGGGAGAGAAAACTATGGCTACACCTTC
few	NA	TRBV28	TRBJ2-7	CASSPMYEQYF	TGTGCCAGCAGTCCCATGTACGAGCAGTACTTC
once	NA	TRBV28	TRBJ2-6	CAIAQTDNSGANVLTF	TGTGCCATCGCCCAGACAGATAACTCTGGGGCCAACGTCCTGACTTTC
NA	NA	TRBV28	TRBJ1-2	CASIPMLWGDGYTF	TGTGCCAGCATCCCGATGCTTTGGGGGGATGGCTACACCTTC
NA	NA	TRBV23-1	TRBJ1-6	CASSQSGVMGGSPLHF	TGCGCCAGCAGTCAATCGGGGGTGATGGGGGGTTCACCCCTCCACTTT
NA	NA	TRBV28	TRBJ1-2	CASSLQDRGYTF	TGTGCCAGCAGTTTACAGGATCGGGGCTACACCTTC
NA	TRBD2	TRBV4-1	TRBJ2-7	CASSQASGESSYEQYF	TGCGCCAGCAGCCAAGCTAGCGGAGAAAGCTCCTACGAGCAGTACTTC
few	TRBD1	TRBV27	TRBJ2-7	CASSSNRGLSYEQYF	TGTGCCAGCAGTTCCAACAGGGGTCTCTCCTACGAGCAGTACTTC
NA	NA	TRBV2	TRBJ1-2	CASTQGYGYTF	TGTGCCAGTACACAGGGATATGGCTACACCTTC
once	NA	TRBV7-8	TRBJ1-5	CASSLAGWRVNQPQHF	TGTGCCAGCAGCTTAGCGGGTTGGAGGGTCAATCAGCCCCAGCATTTT